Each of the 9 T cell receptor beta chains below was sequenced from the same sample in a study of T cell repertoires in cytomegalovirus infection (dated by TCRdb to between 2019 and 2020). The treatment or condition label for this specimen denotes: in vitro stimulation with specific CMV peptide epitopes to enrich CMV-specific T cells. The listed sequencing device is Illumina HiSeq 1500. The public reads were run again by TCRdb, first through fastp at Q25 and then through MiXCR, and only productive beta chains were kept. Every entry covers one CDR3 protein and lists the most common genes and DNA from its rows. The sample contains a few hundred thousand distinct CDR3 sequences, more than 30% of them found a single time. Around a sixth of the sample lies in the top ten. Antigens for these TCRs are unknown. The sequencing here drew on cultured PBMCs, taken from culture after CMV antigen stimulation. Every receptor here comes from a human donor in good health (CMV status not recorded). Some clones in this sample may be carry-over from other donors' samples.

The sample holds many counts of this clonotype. CDR3 nucleotides: TGTGCCAGCAGCTTAATGGGGGCGAACACTGAAGCTTTCTTT. Protein: CASSLMGANTEAFF. The chain has TRBV7-6 and TRBJ1-1; D may be TRBD1 (6 bases). The germline V gene has CDR1 SGHVS and CDR2 FNYEAQ. V was pared by 2 bases and J by 1 base, with 8 bases between. This CDR3 region has 14 residues. Full variable domain (outside the CDR3, taken from reference TRBV7-6 and TRBJ1-1): GAGVSQSPRYKVTKRGQDVALRCDPISGHVSLYWYRQALGQGPEFLTYFNYEAQQDKSGLPNDRFSAERPEGSISTLTIQRTEQRDSAMYRCASSLMGANTEAFFGQGTRLTVV.

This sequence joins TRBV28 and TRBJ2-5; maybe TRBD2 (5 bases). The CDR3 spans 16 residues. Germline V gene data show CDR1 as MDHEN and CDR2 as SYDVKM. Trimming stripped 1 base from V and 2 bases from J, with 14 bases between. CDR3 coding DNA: TGTGCCAGCAGTTTATCGTTCCTAGCCAGACAAGAGACCCAGTACTTC. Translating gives CASSLSFLARQETQYF.

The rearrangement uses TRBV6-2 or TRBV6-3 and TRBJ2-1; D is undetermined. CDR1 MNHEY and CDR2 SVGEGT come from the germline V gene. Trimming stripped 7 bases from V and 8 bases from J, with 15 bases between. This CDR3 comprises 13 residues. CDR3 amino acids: CASTVRLTDEQFF. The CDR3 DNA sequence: TGTGCCAGCACCGTGCGATTAACCGATGAGCAGTTCTTC.

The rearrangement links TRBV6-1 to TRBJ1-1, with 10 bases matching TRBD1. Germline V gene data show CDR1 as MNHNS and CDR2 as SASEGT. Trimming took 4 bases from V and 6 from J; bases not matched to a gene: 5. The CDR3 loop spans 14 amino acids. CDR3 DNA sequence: TGTGCCAGCAGTGCCCGACAGGGGGCCGCTGAAGCTTTCTTT. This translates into CASSARQGAAEAFF.

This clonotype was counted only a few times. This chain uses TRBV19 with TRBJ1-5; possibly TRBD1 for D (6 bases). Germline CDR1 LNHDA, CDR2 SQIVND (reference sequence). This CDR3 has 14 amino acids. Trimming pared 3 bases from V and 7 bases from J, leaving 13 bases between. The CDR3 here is CASSIWPQGQPQHF. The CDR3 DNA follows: TGTGCCAGTAGTATTTGGCCTCAGGGGCAGCCCCAGCATTTT.

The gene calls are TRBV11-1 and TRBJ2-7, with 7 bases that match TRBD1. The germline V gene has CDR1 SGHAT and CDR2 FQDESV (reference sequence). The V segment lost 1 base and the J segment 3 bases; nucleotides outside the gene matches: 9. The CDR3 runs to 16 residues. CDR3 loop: CASSLDSRTGVYEQYF. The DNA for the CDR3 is TGTGCCAGCAGCTTAGATTCCCGGACAGGAGTCTACGAGCAGTACTTC.

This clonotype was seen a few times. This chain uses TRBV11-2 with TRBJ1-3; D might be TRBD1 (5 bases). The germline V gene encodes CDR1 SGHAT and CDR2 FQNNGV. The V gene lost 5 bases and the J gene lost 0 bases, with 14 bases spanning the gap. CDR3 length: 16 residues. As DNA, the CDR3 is TGTGCCAGCAGCCCAGAGGTGGGGCTCTCTGGAAACACCATATATTTT. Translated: CASSPEVGLSGNTIYF.

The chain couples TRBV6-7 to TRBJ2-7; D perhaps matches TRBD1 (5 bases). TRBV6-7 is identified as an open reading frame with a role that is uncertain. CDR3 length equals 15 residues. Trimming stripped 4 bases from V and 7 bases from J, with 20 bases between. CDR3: CASSWSRATSIEQYV. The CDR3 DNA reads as TGTGCCAGCAGTTGGTCCAGGGCCACATCGATAGAGCAGTACGTC.

DNA for the CDR3: TGTGCCAGCAGCTTAGTTCTCACAGATACGCAGTATTTT. Translated, it gives CASSLVLTDTQYF. This sequence joins TRBV7-2 and TRBJ2-3; no clear D. V was clipped by 1 base and J by 2 bases, with 4 bases between them. The CDR3 runs to 13 residues. Germline CDR1 is SGHTA and CDR2 is FQGNSA. Full variable domain (remainder filled in from reference TRBV7-2 and TRBJ2-3): GAGVSQSPSNKVTEKGKDVELRCDPISGHTALYWYRQSLGQGLEFLIYFQGNSAPDKSGLPSDRFSAERTGGSVSTLTIQRTQQEDSAVYLCASSLVLTDTQYFGPGTRLTVL.